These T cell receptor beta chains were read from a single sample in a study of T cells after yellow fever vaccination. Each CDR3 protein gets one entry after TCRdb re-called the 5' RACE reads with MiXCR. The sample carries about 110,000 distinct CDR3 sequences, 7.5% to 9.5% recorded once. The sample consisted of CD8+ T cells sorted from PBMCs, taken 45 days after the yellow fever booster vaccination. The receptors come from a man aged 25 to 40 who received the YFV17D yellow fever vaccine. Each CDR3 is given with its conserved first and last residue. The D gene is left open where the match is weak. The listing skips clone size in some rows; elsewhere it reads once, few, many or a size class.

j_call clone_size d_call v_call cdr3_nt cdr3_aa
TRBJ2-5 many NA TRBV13 TGTGCCAGCAGCTGGGGTTTTCCGGGAGACCAAGAGACCCAGTACTTC CASSWGFPGDQETQYF
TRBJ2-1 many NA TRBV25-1 TGTGCCAGCAGTGGGCTGGGGGAAGGCAATGAGCAGTTCTTC CASSGLGEGNEQFF
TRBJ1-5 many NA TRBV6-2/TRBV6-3 TGTGCCAGCAGTTATGGGCTTGGCAATCAGCCCCAGCATTTT CASSYGLGNQPQHF
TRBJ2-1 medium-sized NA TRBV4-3 TGCGCCAGCAGCCAAGATACAGGGCTTTACAATGAGCAGTTCTTC CASSQDTGLYNEQFF
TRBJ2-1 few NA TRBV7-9 TGTGCCAGCAGCTTAGCCGGCTCCCTCAATGAGCAGTTCTTC CASSLAGSLNEQFF
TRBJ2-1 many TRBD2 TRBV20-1 TGCAGTGCTAGAGCACGAGATGAAGTAAAGCGGGAGGGCTCTAATGAGCAGTTCTTC CSARARDEVKREGSNEQFF
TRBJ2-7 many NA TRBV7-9 TGTGCCAGCAGCTCAACAGTTTTGGCCTCCTACGAGCAGTACTTC CASSSTVLASYEQYF
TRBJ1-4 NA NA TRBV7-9 TGTGCCAGCAGCTTAATCCCGGGGGGTAATGAAAAACTGTTTTTT CASSLIPGGNEKLFF
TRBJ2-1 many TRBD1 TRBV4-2 TGTGCCAGCAGCCAAGGACAGGGGGATGAGCAGTTCTTC CASSQGQGDEQFF
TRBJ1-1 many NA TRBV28 TGTGCCAGCAGTACTCACTGGACAGACCCAAACACTGAAGCTTTCTTT CASSTHWTDPNTEAFF
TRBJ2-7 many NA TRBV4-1 TGCGCCAGCAGCCAAGTCCGGGCCAGCTACGAGCAGTACTTC CASSQVRASYEQYF
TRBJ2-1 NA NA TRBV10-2 TGCGCCAGCATTAGGGGGGGGAATGAGCAGTTCTTC CASIRGGNEQFF
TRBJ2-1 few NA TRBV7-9 TGTGCCAGCAGCTCCCGAGATGAGCAGTTCTTC CASSSRDEQFF
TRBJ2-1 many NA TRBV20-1 TGCAGTGCTAGAGCTTTGACGGGAAACTACAATGAGCAGTTCTTC CSARALTGNYNEQFF
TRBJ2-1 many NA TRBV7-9 TGTGCCAGCAGCTTAGCGCCGGTTCAGTTGTTCTTC CASSLAPVQLFF
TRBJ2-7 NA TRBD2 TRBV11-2 TGTGCCAGCAGCTTAGATTTCTTGGGCGGGACTACCTACGAGCAGTACTTC CASSLDFLGGTTYEQYF
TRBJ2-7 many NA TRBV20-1 TGCAGTGCTAGAGATTTGGCATCTGAGCAGTACTTC CSARDLASEQYF
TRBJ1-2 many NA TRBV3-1 TGTGCCAGCACCCTACCCATCTGGACAGCCTATGGCTACACCTTC CASTLPIWTAYGYTF
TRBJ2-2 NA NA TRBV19 TGTGCCAGTAGTCCGACCCGGGGGAGGGAGCTGTTTTTT CASSPTRGRELFF
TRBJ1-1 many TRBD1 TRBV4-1 TGCGCCAGCAGCCGTCCCGGACAGGGTGGCACTGAAGCTTTCTTT CASSRPGQGGTEAFF
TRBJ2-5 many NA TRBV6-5 TGTGCCAGCAGTTACATTACCGGCCGAGAGACCCAGTACTTC CASSYITGRETQYF
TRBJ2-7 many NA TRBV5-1 TGCGCCAGCAGCCCCATGCGGAACTCCGAGCAGTACTTC CASSPMRNSEQYF
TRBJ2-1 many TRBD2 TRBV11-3 TGTGCCAGCAGCCGGGGACTAGCGCATTACAATGAGCAGTTCTTC CASSRGLAHYNEQFF
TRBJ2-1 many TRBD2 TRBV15 TGTGCCACCAGCAGAGGTCTAGCGGCCTCCAATGAGCAGTTCTTC CATSRGLAASNEQFF
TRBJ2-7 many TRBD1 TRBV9 TGTGCCAGCAGTCGTAGTGGGACAGGGAGCGACGAGCAGTACTTC CASSRSGTGSDEQYF
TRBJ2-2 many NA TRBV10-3 TGTGCCATCAGTGATGACGGGGAGCTGTTTTTT CAISDDGELFF
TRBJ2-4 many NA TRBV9 TGTGCCAGCAGCGTAGTGTCCGGGAGTCTCATTCAGTACTTC CASSVVSGSLIQYF
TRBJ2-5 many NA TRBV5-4 TGTGCCAGCAGCTCGACCAAGCAGGGGGTTGGGGACTTCCAAGAGACCCAGTACTTC CASSSTKQGVGDFQETQYF
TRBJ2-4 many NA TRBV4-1 TGCGCCAGCAAGGGGGGGGCCAAAAACATTCAGTACTTC CASKGGAKNIQYF
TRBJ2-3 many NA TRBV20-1 TGCAGTGCTGGGGGGTACGGAGGCCTCACAGATACGCAGTATTTT CSAGGYGGLTDTQYF
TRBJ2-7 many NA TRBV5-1 TGCGCCAGCAGCTGGGGCCGGGAGCTACCCTACGAGCAGTACTTC CASSWGRELPYEQYF
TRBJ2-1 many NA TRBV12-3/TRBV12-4 TGTGCCAGCAGTCCAACCCTAGATGAGCAGTTCTTC CASSPTLDEQFF
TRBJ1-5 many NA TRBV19 TGTGCCAGTAGCTGGGACAAGTTATACAATCAGCCCCAGCATTTT CASSWDKLYNQPQHF
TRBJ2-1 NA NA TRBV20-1 TGCAGTGCTAGAGATCTAACGGGAGAGTACAATGAGCAGTTCTTC CSARDLTGEYNEQFF
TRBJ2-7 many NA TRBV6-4 TGTGCCAGCAGTGACAGAGATCTCCGGCAGGGCCTCTGGGAGCAGTACTTC CASSDRDLRQGLWEQYF